These 28 T cell receptor beta chains were sequenced from one sample in a study of T cells in Graves' hyperthyroidism and ophthalmopathy. Authors of the study amplified TCR beta CDR3 regions from RNA transcripts. First-round RT-PCR with HTBI primers amplified the TCR CDR3 region. TCRdb reanalysed the multiplex PCR reads using MiXCR and keeps one entry per CDR3 protein. Among under 600,000 distinct CDR3 sequences listed, around 16% were seen once. Material: blood. These receptors were collected from a woman between 35 and 50 years old with Graves' ophthalmopathy.

This clonotype was seen many times. The chain carries TRBV18 and TRBJ1-6; 9 bases match TRBD1. The V and J ends lost 6 bases and 13 bases, in that order; junction bases with no gene match: 13. The CDR3 totals 15 residues. Germline CDR1 KGHSH, CDR2 LQKENI. CDR3 sequence reads: CASSPDRGHSMPLHF. CDR3 DNA sequence: TGTGCCAGCTCCCCGGACAGGGGCCACTCAATGCCCCTCCACTTT.

This clonotype showed up just a few times. V usage is TRBV6-1 and J usage is TRBJ1-3; possibly TRBD1 for D (5 bases). V dropped 5 bases and J dropped 2 bases, with 13 bases sitting between them. The length of the CDR3 is 15 residues. Germline V gives CDR1 MNHNS, CDR2 SASEGT. The DNA of the CDR3 is TGTGCCAGCAGTCCCACATCGGGGGCTGGAAACACCATATATTTT. Translating it yields CASSPTSGAGNTIYF.

The J gene is TRBJ2-2, the V gene TRBV18; D uncertain. Trimming removed 1 base from V and 1 base from J, with 7 bases in between. The V gene's germline CDR1 is KGHSH and CDR2 LQKENI. The CDR3 spans 15 residues. In nucleotides, the CDR3 is TGTGCCAGCTCACCACTACAAGAGAACACCGGGGAGCTGTTTTTT. Its protein product is CASSPLQENTGELFF.

This chain links TRBV25-1 with TRBJ1-3, with D hard to call. Germline-derived CDR1 and CDR2 are MGHDK and SYGVNS. Trimming left V 10 bases short and J 0 bases short, with 7 bases between. The CDR3 totals 12 residues. The CDR3 DNA reads TGTGCCACTGAGAGCTCTGGAAACACCATATATTTT. Translating gives CATESSGNTIYF.

The chain carries TRBV3-1 and TRBJ2-3; 7 bases are shared with TRBD1. Looked up from germline, CDR1 is LGHDT and CDR2 is YNNKEL (reference sequence). The CDR3 contains 15 residues. J lost 4 bases, V lost 6 bases, and 10 bases had no gene match. CDR3 in DNA: TGTGCCAGCAGTCATGGGGCAGGGGGAGCAGATACGCAGTATTTT. Protein product: CASSHGAGGADTQYF.

The chain recombines TRBV30 with TRBJ2-5; 8 bases are a match to TRBD2. Trimming cost V 0 bases and J 5 bases; bases outside gene matches: 2. Germline V lookup: CDR1 GTSNPN, CDR2 SVGIG (reference sequence). The CDR3 contains 13 residues. The CDR3, as DNA: TGTGCCTGGAGTGTAGCGGGGGCTGAGACCCAGTACTTC. Translated, it gives CAWSVAGAETQYF. Using reference TRBV30 and TRBJ2-5 for the parts outside the CDR3, the full variable domain is SQTIHQWPATLVQPVGSPLSLECTVEGTSNPNLYWYRQAAGRGLQLLFYSVGIGQISSEVPQNLSASRPQDRQFILSSKKLLLSDSGFYLCAWSVAGAETQYFGPGTRLLVL.

This clonotype was observed a few times. The CDR3 loop reads CASRYAGIAGRTDTQYF. The CDR3 nucleotides are TGTGCCAGCAGATACGCAGGGATAGCGGGGCGCACAGATACGCAGTATTTT. This chain uses TRBV6-1 with TRBJ2-3, with 8 bases that match TRBD2. Germline CDR1 is MNHNS and CDR2 is SASEGT. V was pared by 6 bases and J by 1 base, with 12 bases of the junction left unmatched. The CDR3 has 17 residues.

The J gene is TRBJ1-2, the V gene TRBV5-1; possibly TRBD1 for D (6 bases). CDR1 and CDR2 from the germline V gene are SGHRS and YFSETQ. There are 15 residues in the CDR3. Trimming removed 0 bases from V and 5 bases from J, with 14 bases in between. CDR3 DNA: TGCGCCAGCAGCTTGGATCAAGGGGGAGTTTATGGCTACACCTTC. Translating gives CASSLDQGGVYGYTF.

This clonotype was found many times. This chain uses TRBV30 with TRBJ1-3, with D possibly being TRBD1 (6 bases). From germline, CDR1 is GTSNPN and CDR2 SVGIG (reference sequence). The CDR3 consists of 13 residues. The V and J ends lost 8 bases and 3 bases respectively, with 14 bases between them. The CDR3 sequence: CARTTGNGNTIYF. The CDR3, as DNA: TGTGCCAGAACTACAGGGAATGGAAACACCATATATTTT.

The chain recombines TRBV6-1 with TRBJ2-6; a possible D gene is TRBD1 (5 bases). CDR3 length equals 19 residues. CDR1 is MNHNS, CDR2 SASEGT, per germline. V dropped 2 bases and J dropped 0 bases, with 17 bases sitting between them. CDR3: CASSESSREPLSGANVLTF. In DNA form, the CDR3 reads TGTGCCAGCAGTGAATCAAGCAGGGAACCTCTCTCTGGGGCCAACGTCCTGACTTTC.

This clonotype was picked up many times. The J gene is TRBJ1-2, the V gene TRBV20-1; 8 nucleotides agree with TRBD1. The CDR3 extends over 15 amino acids. Germline trimming cut 5 bases from V and 7 bases from J; bases unmatched to any gene: 15. Looked up from germline, CDR1 is DFQATT and CDR2 is SNEGSKA (reference sequence). The CDR3 region is CSAPNPGRGRGGYTF. The CDR3, as DNA: TGCAGTGCTCCGAACCCCGGCAGGGGGCGTGGTGGCTACACCTTC.

This clonotype was recorded many times. The rearrangement links TRBV5-5 to TRBJ2-6, with 7 bases that match TRBD1. CDR3 length: 16 residues. The V segment lost 5 bases and the J segment 3 bases; nucleotides outside the gene matches: 8. Germline V gene data show CDR1 as SGHKS and CDR2 as YYEKEE (reference sequence). The CDR3 sequence is CASRNDRAVGANVLTF. CDR3 DNA: TGTGCCAGCAGAAACGACAGGGCGGTTGGGGCCAACGTCCTGACTTTC. The entire variable domain, with the rest obtained from reference TRBV5-5 and TRBJ2-6, is as follows: DAGVTQSPTHLIKTRGQQVTLRCSPISGHKSVSWYQQVLGQGPQFIFQYYEKEERGRGNFPDRFSARQFPNYSSELNVNALLLGDSALYLCASRNDRAVGANVLTFGAGSRLTVL.

Comment on this clonotype: The junction differs from germline at one of its ends, possibly a read error. The chain is built from TRBV5-1 and TRBJ1-1; tentative D call: TRBD1 (6 bases). Germline CDR1 and CDR2: SGHRS and YFSETQ. The CDR3 contains 12 residues. The CDR3 loop reads CATTGGVTEAFF. The CDR3 DNA reads TGTGCCACGACAGGAGGGGTCACTGAAGCTTTCTTT.

As regards this clonotype: A read error may be the cause here, since a much bigger clone is one base away. The rearrangement links TRBV27 to TRBJ2-7; D gene ambiguous. This CDR3 comprises 13 residues. The V and J ends lost 3 bases and 6 bases respectively, with 12 bases between them. Per the germline V gene, CDR1 is MNHEY and CDR2 is SMNVEV (reference sequence). The CDR3 DNA sequence: TGTGCCAGCAGTTTTCTACAAGTGGGCGAGCAGTACTTC. Amino acid sequence: CASSFLQVGEQYF.

The CDR3 protein is CASSQEGLSGANVLTF. The DNA for the CDR3 is TGTGCCAGCAGCCAAGAAGGCCTCTCTGGGGCCAACGTCCTGACTTTC. V gene TRBV3-1 combines with J gene TRBJ2-6; D ambiguous. The CDR3 loop spans 16 amino acids. Germline lookup yields CDR1 LGHDT and CDR2 YNNKEL (reference sequence). With 0 bases removed from V and 0 bases from J, the gap between germline ends came to 6 bases.

This clonotype appeared many times. The chain recombines TRBV20-1 with TRBJ2-1, with TRBD2 matching over 8 bases. This CDR3 region has 13 residues. The germline gives CDR1 DFQATT, CDR2 SNEGSKA (reference sequence). J gave up 5 bases and V 4 bases, and 4 bases lay outside the gene matches. CDR3 amino acids: CSAISGNHNEQFF. CDR3 coding DNA: TGCAGTGCTATTAGCGGGAACCACAATGAGCAGTTCTTC.

This clonotype has only a few counts. The V gene is TRBV27, the J gene TRBJ2-7; 8 positions agree with TRBD1. The junction had 11 bases not matched to a gene; V was cut back by 4 bases and J by 3 bases. Germline CDR1 is MNHEY and CDR2 is SMNVEV (reference sequence). The CDR3 covers 16 residues. The CDR3 spells CASSSTHQGADYEQYF. The CDR3 bases are TGTGCCAGCAGTTCCACTCATCAGGGGGCGGACTACGAGCAGTACTTC.

This clonotype was seen more than once but under ten times. This chain joins TRBV7-4 and TRBJ2-1; 9 bases agree with TRBD2. From germline, CDR1 is SGHVT and CDR2 SQSDAQ. After removal of 1 base from V and 3 bases from J, the junction contained 10 bases not matched to a gene. The CDR3 has 18 residues. For the CDR3, the DNA is TGTGCCAGCAGCTTAGACCCCCCCGAGCGGGAGGACTACAATGAGCAGTTCTTC. Encoded protein: CASSLDPPEREDYNEQFF.

This clonotype was seen repeatedly, ten times or more. The rearrangement joins TRBV6-1 to TRBJ2-1, with a weak D call TRBD2 (6 bases). CDR3 length: 15 residues. The V and J ends lost 4 bases and 2 bases respectively, with 12 bases between them. Germline V gene sequence: CDR1 MNHNS, CDR2 SASEGT. The CDR3 loop reads CASSGGGDAYNEQFF. The CDR3 DNA reads TGTGCCAGCAGTGGGGGCGGGGACGCCTACAATGAGCAGTTCTTC.

This clonotype appeared a few times. The chain links TRBV20-1 to TRBJ2-6, with D possibly being TRBD1 (5 bases). This CDR3 spans 16 amino acids. Germline V gives CDR1 DFQATT, CDR2 SNEGSKA (reference sequence). Trimming pared 0 bases from V and 4 bases from J, leaving 13 bases between. Written as DNA, the CDR3 is TGCAGTGCTAGAGATCTGGCAGGGCTGGGGGCCAACGTCCTGACTTTC. This codes for CSARDLAGLGANVLTF.

In its sample, this clonotype was seen many times. J is TRBJ2-5 and V is TRBV5-1; weak D call: TRBD1 (5 bases). V dropped 0 bases and J dropped 1 base, with 7 bases sitting between them. This CDR3 has 14 residues. CDR1 and CDR2 from the germline V gene are SGHRS and YFSETQ. The CDR3: CASSLVTAQETQYF. In DNA, the CDR3 is TGCGCCAGCAGCTTGGTGACAGCCCAAGAGACCCAGTACTTC.

This clonotype was seen ten or more times. The V and J genes are TRBV20-1 and TRBJ1-2, with 7 nucleotides matching TRBD1. Germline assignment: CDR1 DFQATT and CDR2 SNEGSKA (reference sequence). CDR3 size: 17 residues. Trimming removed 0 bases from V and 8 bases from J; junction bases left unmatched: 18. DNA of the CDR3: TGCAGTGCTAGAGAGGGGGGGACAGACCTATCAGCCTACGGCTACACCTTC. Protein: CSAREGGTDLSAYGYTF.

This clonotype was seen ten or more times. The V gene is TRBV11-1, the J gene TRBJ1-1; D is uncertain. The CDR3 length is 12 residues. Trimming removed 8 bases from V and 1 base from J, with 8 bases in between. CDR1 is SGHAT and CDR2 is FQDESV in the germline V gene (reference sequence). CDR3 loop: CASGRTNTEAFF. The CDR3 DNA follows: TGTGCCAGCGGTCGCACGAACACTGAAGCTTTCTTT.

This clonotype was recorded at least ten times. V is TRBV7-8 and J is TRBJ2-1; 9 nucleotides align to TRBD1. The V gene's germline CDR1 is SGHVS and CDR2 FQNEAQ. V shed 5 bases, J shed 8 bases, and the junction held 10 bases outside the gene matches. There are 15 residues in the CDR3. In DNA, the CDR3 is TGTGCCAGCAGCCGCGCACAGGGGGCGAGAGATGAGCAGTTCTTC. It encodes CASSRAQGARDEQFF. Full variable domain (outside the CDR3, taken from reference TRBV7-8 and TRBJ2-1): GAGVSQSPRYKVAKRGQDVALRCDPISGHVSLFWYQQALGQGPEFLTYFQNEAQLDKSGLPSDRFFAERPEGSVSTLKIQRTQQEDSAVYLCASSRAQGARDEQFFGPGTRLTVL.

This chain uses TRBV29-1 with TRBJ1-1; no clear D. This CDR3 has 11 amino acids. From germline, CDR1 is SQVTM and CDR2 ANQGSEA. V was cut by 6 bases and J by 1 base, with 6 bases left in between. CDR3 sequence reads: CSVTGNTEAFF. CDR3 DNA: TGCAGCGTAACGGGGAACACTGAAGCTTTCTTT.

This clonotype was counted many times. The chain links TRBV12-3 or TRBV12-4 to TRBJ2-7; the match to TRBD2 covers 11 bases. V shed 6 bases and J 3 bases; nucleotides not matched to a gene: 4. The CDR3 loop spans 14 amino acids. The CDR3 region is CASSGTSGNYEQYF. In DNA, the CDR3 is TGTGCCAGCAGCGGGACTAGCGGCAACTACGAGCAGTACTTC.

With regard to this clonotype: A much larger clone lies one base from this, so it may be a read error. The chain couples TRBV2 to TRBJ2-7; D gene uncertain. V shed 4 bases and J shed 3 bases, with 4 bases lying between them. The CDR3 totals 11 residues. Germline V gene data show CDR1 as SNHLY and CDR2 as FYNNEI. CDR3 DNA: TGTGCCAGCAGTGTTTGCTACGAGCAGTACTTC. It yields the protein CASSVCYEQYF.

The chain carries TRBV20-1 and TRBJ2-3, with D possibly TRBD1 on 8 matching bases. The germline V gene has CDR1 DFQATT and CDR2 SNEGSKA (reference sequence). Trimming shortened V by 5 bases and J by 6 bases, and 18 bases separated the two germline ends. The CDR3 is 14 residues long. CDR3 nucleotides: TGCAGTGCTGCTCGGACAGGGAGGGTGGATACGCAGTATTTT. Its protein is CSAARTGRVDTQYF.